The clone carrying this T cell receptor beta chain appeared a single time. Its antigen remains unknown. The donors were members of the validation cohort comprising 100 to 150 subjects, separate from the approximately 700-subject first cohort. Method: immunoSEQ multiplex PCR; TCRdb's copy keeps in-frame clones and lacks some. The sample lists 130,000 to 150,000 clones, approximately 86% seen once, with approximately 8.5% in the top ten. The sample originates from a study of cytomegalovirus exposure and HLA in healthy donors. Findings and limits, study-wide: More than 150 TCR beta chains were listed as cytomegalovirus-associated. Published work reported that the classifier diagnosed cytomegalovirus status with high specificity and sensitivity.

From germline, CDR1 is SGHRS and CDR2 YFSETQ. V shed 4 bases, J shed 1 base, and the junction held 7 bases outside the gene matches. This CDR3 contains 15 residues. The receptor was derived from a young woman in good health and CMV-seropositive. The chain couples TRBV5-1 to TRBJ1-1; 7 bases are a match to TRBD1. Input material: PBMCs. The CDR3 spells CASSGRQGANTEAFF. CDR3 coding DNA: TGCGCCAGCAGCGGTCGACAGGGCGCGAACACTGAAGCTTTCTTT.